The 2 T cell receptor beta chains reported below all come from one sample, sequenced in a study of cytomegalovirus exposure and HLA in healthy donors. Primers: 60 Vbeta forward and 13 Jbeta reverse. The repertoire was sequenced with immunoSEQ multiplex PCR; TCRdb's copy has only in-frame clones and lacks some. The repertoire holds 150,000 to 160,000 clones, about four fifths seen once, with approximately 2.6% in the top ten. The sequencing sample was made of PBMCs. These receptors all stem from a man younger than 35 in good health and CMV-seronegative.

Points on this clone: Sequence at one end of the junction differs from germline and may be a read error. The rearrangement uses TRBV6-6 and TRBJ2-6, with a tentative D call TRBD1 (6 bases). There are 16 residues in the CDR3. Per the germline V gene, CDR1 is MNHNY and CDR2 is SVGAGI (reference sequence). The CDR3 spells CASSYAQELGANGLTF. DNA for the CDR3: TGTGCCAGCAGTTACGCCCAGGAACTGGGGGCCAACGGCCTGACTTTC.

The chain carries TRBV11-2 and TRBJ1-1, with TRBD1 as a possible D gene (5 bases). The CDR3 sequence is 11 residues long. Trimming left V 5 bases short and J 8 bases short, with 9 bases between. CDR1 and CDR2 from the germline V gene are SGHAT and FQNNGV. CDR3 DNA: TGTGCCAGCAGCAGGGGCCCCGAAGCTTTCTTT. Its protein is CASSRGPEAFF.